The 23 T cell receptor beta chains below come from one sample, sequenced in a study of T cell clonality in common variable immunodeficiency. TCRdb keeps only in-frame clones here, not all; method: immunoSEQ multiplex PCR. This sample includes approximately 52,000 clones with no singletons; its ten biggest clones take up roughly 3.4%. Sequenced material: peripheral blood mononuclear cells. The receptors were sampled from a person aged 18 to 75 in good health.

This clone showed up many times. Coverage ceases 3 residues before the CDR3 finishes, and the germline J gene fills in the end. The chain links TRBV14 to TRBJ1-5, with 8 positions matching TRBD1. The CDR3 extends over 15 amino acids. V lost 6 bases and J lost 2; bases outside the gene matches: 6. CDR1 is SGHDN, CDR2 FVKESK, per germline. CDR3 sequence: CASSATGGGNQPQHF. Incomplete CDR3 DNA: TGTGCCAGCAGTGCTACAGGGGGAGGCAATCAGCCC. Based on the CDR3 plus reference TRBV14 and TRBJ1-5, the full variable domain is EAGVTQFPSHSVIEKGQTVTLRCDPISGHDNLYWYRRVMGKEIKFLLHFVKESKQDESGMPNNRFLAERTGGTYSTLKVQPAELEDSGVYFCASSATGGGNQPQHFGDGTRLSIL.

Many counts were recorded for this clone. The sequenced CDR3 bases are TGTGCCAGCAGTGACAGACCCAGCCATCAGCCC. This translates into CASSDRPSHQP. The entire CDR3 reads CASSDRPSHQPQHF. J is TRBJ1-5 and V is TRBV6-2 or TRBV6-3; D may be TRBD1 (5 bases). The read is 3 residues too short to cover the CDR3 end, so that end is filled in from the germline J gene. Germline V gives CDR1 MNHEY, CDR2 SVGEGT. The CDR3 consists of 14 residues. V was shortened by 5 bases and J by 5 bases, with 13 bases between the two germline ends.

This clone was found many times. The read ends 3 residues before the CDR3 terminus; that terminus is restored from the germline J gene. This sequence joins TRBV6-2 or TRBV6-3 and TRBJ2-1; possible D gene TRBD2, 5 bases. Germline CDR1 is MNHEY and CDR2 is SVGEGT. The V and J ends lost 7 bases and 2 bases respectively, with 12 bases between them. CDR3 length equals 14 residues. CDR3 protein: CASTDGLTYNEQFF. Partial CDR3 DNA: TGTGCCAGCACAGACGGACTGACCTACAATGAG.

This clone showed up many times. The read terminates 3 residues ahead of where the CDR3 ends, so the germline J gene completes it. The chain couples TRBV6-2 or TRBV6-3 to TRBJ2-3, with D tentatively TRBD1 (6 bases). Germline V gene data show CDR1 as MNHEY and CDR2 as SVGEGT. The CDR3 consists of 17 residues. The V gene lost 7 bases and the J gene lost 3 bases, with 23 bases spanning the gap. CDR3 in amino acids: CASTPANYPTGTDTQYF. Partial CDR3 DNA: TGTGCCAGCACTCCAGCGAACTACCCGACAGGTACAGATACG.

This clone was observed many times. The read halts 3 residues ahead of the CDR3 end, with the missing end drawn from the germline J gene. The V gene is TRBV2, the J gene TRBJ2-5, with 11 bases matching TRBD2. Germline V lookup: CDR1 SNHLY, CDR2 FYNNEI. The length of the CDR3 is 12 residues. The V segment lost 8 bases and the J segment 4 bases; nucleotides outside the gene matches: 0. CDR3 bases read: TGTGCCAGCCTAGCGGGAGGAGAGACC. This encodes CASLAGGET. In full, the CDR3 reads CASLAGGETQYF.

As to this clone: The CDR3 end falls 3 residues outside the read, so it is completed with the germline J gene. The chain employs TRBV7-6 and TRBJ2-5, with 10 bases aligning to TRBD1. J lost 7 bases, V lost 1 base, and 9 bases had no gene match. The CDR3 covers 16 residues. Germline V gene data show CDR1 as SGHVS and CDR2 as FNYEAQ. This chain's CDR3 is CASSLDIGQGEGTQYF. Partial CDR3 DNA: TGTGCCAGCAGCTTAGATATCGGACAGGGGGAAGGGACC.

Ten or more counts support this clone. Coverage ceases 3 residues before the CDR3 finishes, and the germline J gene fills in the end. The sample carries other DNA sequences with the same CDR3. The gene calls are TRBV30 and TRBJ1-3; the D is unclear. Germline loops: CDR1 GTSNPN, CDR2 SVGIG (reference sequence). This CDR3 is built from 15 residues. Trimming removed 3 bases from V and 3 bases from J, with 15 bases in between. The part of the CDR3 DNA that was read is TGTGCCTGGAGCCCCATCGACTTAGGTGGAAACACC. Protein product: CAWSPIDLGGNT. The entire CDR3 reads CAWSPIDLGGNTIYF.

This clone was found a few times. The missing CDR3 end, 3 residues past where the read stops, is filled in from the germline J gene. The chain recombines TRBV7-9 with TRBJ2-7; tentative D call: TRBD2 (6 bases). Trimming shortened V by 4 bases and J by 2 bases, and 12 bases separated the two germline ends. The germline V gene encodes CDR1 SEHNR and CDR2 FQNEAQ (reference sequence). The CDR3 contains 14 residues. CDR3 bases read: TGTGCCAGCAGCTCTCCGGCTAGCGCCTACGAG. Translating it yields CASSSPASAYE. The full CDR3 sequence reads CASSSPASAYEQYF.

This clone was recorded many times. The CDR3 loop reads CASSRRERGGEQFF. Incomplete CDR3 DNA: TGTGCCAGCAGCCGCCGGGAGCGGGGGGGTGAG. The gene calls are TRBV7-2 and TRBJ2-1; 10 bases are a match to TRBD2. The CDR3 end lies 3 residues beyond the end of the read and is filled in from the germline J gene. This CDR3 is 14 amino acids long. Germline CDR1 and CDR2: SGHTA and FQGNSA. The J segment lost 9 bases and the V segment lost 5 bases, leaving 7 bases of the junction unmatched.

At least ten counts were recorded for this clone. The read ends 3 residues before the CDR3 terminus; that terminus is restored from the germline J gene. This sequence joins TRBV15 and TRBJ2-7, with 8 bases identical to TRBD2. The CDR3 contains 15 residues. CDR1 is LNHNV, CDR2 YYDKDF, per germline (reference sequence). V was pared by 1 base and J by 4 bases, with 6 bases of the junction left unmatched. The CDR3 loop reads CATSRGEREIYEQYF. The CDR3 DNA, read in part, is TGTGCCACCAGCAGAGGGGAGCGGGAGATTTACGAG.

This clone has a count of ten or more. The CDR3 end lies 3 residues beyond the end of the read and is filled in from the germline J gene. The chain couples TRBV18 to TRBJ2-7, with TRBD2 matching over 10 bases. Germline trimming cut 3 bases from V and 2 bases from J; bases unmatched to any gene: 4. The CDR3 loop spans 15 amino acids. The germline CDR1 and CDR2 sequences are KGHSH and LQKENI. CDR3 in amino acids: CASSPGLAETYEQYF. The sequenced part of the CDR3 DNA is TGTGCCAGCTCACCCGGACTAGCGGAAACCTACGAG. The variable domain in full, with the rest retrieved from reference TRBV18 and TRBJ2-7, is NAGVMQNPRHLVRRRGQEARLRCSPMKGHSHVYWYRQLPEEGLKFMVYLQKENIIDESGMPKERFSAEFPKEGPSILRIQQVVRGDSAAYFCASSPGLAETYEQYFGPGTRLTVT.

Incomplete CDR3 DNA: TGTGCCAGCTCACCGCTCCTCGACAGTTACAATGAG. As protein: CASSPLLDSYNE. The CDR3 as a whole reads CASSPLLDSYNEQFF. The chain joins TRBV18 to TRBJ2-1, with D tentatively TRBD1 (5 bases). The read terminates 3 residues before the CDR3 end, so the remaining end is supplied by the germline J gene. Germline CDR1 is KGHSH and CDR2 is LQKENI. The length of the CDR3 is 15 residues. Trimming took 3 bases from V and 4 from J, leaving 13 bases between them.

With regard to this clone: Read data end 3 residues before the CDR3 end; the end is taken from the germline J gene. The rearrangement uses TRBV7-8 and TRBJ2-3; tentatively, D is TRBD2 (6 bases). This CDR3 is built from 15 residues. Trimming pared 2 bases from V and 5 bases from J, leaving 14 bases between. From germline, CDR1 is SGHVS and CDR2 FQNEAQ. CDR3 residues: CASSLPGPRGDTQYF. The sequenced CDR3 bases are TGTGCCAGCAGCTTACCGGGCCCGCGGGGAGATACG.

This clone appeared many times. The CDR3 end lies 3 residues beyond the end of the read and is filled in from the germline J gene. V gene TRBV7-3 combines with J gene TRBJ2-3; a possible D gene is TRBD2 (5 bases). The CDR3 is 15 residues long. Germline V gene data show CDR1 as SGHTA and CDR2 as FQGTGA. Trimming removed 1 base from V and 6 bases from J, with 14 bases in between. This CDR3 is CASSLIPSWEDTQYF. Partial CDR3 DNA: TGTGCCAGCAGCTTAATCCCTAGCTGGGAGGATACG.

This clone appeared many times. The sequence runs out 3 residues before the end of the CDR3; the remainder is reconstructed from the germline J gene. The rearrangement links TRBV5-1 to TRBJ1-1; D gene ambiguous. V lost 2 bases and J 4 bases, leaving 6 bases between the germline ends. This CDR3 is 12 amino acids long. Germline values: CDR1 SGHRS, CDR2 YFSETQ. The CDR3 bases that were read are TGCGCCAGCAGCTTCCGCGGCACTGAA. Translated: CASSFRGTE. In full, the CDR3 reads CASSFRGTEAFF.

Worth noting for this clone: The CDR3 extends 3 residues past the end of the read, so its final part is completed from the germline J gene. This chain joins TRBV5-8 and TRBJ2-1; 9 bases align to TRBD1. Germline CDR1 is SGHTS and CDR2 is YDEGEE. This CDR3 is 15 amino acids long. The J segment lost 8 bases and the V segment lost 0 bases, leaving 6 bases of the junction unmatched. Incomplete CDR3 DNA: TGTGCCAGCAGCTTGGAGGGGACAGGGAGGGATGAG. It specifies CASSLEGTGRDE. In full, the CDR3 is CASSLEGTGRDEQFF.

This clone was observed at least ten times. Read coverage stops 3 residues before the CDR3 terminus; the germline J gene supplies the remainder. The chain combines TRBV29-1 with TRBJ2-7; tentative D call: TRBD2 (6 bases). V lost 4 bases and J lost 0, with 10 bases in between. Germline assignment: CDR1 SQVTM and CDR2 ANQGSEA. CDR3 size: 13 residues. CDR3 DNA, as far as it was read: TGCAGCGTTGCGGTCGGGGGCTCCTACGAG. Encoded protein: CSVAVGGSYE. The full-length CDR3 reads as CSVAVGGSYEQYF.

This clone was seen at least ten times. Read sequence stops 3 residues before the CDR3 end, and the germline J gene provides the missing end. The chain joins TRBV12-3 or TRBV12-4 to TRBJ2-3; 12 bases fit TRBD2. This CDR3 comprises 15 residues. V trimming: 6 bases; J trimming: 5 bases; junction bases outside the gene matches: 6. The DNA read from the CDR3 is TGTGCCAGCAGCATACTAGCGGGAGGTAAAGATACG. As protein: CASSILAGGKDT. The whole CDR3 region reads CASSILAGGKDTQYF.

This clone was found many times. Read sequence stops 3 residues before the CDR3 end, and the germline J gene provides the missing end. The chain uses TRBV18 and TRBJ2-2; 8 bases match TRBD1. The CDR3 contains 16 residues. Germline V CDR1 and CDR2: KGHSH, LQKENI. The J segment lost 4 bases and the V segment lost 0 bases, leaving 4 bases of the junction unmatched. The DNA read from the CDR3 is TGTGCCAGCTCACCACCGGGGACAGGAGGCACCGGGGAG. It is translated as CASSPPGTGGTGE. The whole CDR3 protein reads CASSPPGTGGTGELFF.

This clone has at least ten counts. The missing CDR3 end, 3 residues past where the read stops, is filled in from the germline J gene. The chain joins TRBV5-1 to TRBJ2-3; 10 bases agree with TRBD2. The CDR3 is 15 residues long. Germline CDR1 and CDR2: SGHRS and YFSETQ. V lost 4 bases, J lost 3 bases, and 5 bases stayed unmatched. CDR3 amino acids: CASSSLAGATDTQYF. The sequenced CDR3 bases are TGCGCCAGCAGCAGTCTAGCGGGAGCAACAGATACG.

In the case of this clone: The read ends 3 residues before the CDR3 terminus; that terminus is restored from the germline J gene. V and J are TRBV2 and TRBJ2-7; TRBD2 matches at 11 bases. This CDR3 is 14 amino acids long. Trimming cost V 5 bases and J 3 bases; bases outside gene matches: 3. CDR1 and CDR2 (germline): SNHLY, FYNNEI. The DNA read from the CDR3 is TGTGCCAGCAGTCCGGGACTAGCGGTCTACGAG. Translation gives CASSPGLAVYE. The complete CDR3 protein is CASSPGLAVYEQYF.

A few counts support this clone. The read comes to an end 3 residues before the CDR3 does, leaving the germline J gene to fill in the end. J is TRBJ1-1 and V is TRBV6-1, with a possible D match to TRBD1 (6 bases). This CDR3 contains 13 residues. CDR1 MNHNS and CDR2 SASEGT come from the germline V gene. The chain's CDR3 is CASSEGGRPTAFF. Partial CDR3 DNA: TGTGCCAGCAGTGAGGGGGGGCGACCAACG.

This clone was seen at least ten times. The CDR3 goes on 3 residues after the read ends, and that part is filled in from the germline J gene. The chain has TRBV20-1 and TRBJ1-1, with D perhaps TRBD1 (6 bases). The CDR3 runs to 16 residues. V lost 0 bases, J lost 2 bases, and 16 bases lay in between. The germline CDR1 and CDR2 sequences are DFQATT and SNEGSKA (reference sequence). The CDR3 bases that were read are TGCAGTGCTAGAGATGCCCCCAGGGGCTTCAACACTGAA. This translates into CSARDAPRGFNTE. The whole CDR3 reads CSARDAPRGFNTEAFF.